This TCR beta chain was sequenced for a study of cytomegalovirus exposure and HLA in healthy donors. This PCR relied on a set of 60 Vbeta primers and 13 Jbeta primers. Data came from immunoSEQ multiplex PCR; TCRdb stores just in-frame clones and leaves some out. The table includes over 120,000 clones, over 75% detected once. The receptor was derived from a woman between 25 and 40 years old in good health and CMV-seronegative. The sequencing sample was made of PBMCs.

CDR3 DNA: TGTGCCAGCAGTGAAAGGGGATGGGGAGCTTTCTTT. This translates into CASSERGWGAFF. V usage is TRBV6-1 and J usage is TRBJ1-1, with a possible D match to TRBD1 (5 bases). Per germline, CDR1 MNHNS and CDR2 SASEGT. The ends were cut back, 2 bases at V and 10 bases at J, with 11 bases in the middle. The CDR3 runs 12 residues.